Presented here are 28 T cell receptor beta chains from one specimen sequenced in a study of blood T cell repertoires in COVID-19. Using immunoSEQ multiplex PCR, the repertoire was profiled, and TCRdb retains in-frame clones only, with some absent. The sample holds 190,000 or so clones, more than 70% seen once. What was sequenced was PBMCs or T cells enriched from blood (not recorded which). These receptors all come from a woman younger than 35 who had recovered from COVID-19.

The genes are TRBV7-9 and TRBJ2-3; D not resolved. The CDR3 runs to 14 residues. Germline V CDR1 and CDR2: SEHNR, FQNEAQ (reference sequence). The V end lost 1 base, the J end lost 2 bases, and 7 bases lay between the germline ends. The chain's CDR3 is CASSLVRVTDTQYF. The CDR3 DNA follows: TGTGCCAGCAGCTTAGTACGGGTCACAGATACGCAGTATTTT.

The CDR3 bases are TGTGCCAGCAGCCAAGTCTGGCCGGCAGGGACTCTTGGGGCCAACGTCCTGACTTTC. Translating gives CASSQVWPAGTLGANVLTF. J is TRBJ2-6 and V is TRBV3-1 (or the pseudogene TRBV3-2); D is perhaps TRBD2 (6 bases). The V end was cut by 1 base, the J end by 3 bases, with 19 bases between. The CDR3 consists of 19 residues. CDR1 and CDR2 (germline): LGHDT, YNNKEL (reference sequence).

The rearrangement uses TRBV19 and TRBJ2-2; TRBD2 agrees at 15 bases. The CDR3 is 17 amino acids. The ends lost 4 bases at V and 9 bases at J; junction bases unmatched: 9. The germline V gene encodes CDR1 LNHDA and CDR2 SQIVND (reference sequence). In DNA form, the CDR3 reads TGTGCCAGTAGTACCGACTGGACTAGCGGGGGGGCCCGGGAGCTGTTTTTT. Amino acids: CASSTDWTSGGARELFF.

The V call is TRBV28, the J call TRBJ1-1, with D possibly being TRBD1 (6 bases). CDR1 MDHEN and CDR2 SYDVKM come from the germline V gene. The CDR3 runs 12 residues. Trimming removed 4 bases from V and 7 bases from J, with 10 bases in between. The CDR3 bases are TGTGCCAGCAGTTGGGGACAATTTGAAGCTTTCTTT. Protein sequence: CASSWGQFEAFF.

The chain combines TRBV29-1 with TRBJ1-2; D is uncertain. From germline, CDR1 is SQVTM and CDR2 ANQGSEA. The CDR3 is 14 amino acids. The V end was cut by 4 bases, the J end by 0 bases, with 12 bases between. CDR3 sequence reads: CSVGLMLANYGYTF. The CDR3 DNA reads TGCAGCGTTGGACTGATGTTAGCTAACTATGGCTACACCTTC.

The chain joins TRBV11-2 to TRBJ2-2; maybe TRBD1 (6 bases). Germline V lookup: CDR1 SGHAT, CDR2 FQNNGV. The CDR3 spans 14 residues. The V end lost 7 bases, the J end lost 6 bases, and 15 bases lay between the germline ends. In DNA, the CDR3 is TGTGCCAGCACCAGAGGGGGTTTCGCCGGGGAGCTGTTTTTT. Translated, it gives CASTRGGFAGELFF.

This clone came up once. The genes are TRBV19 and TRBJ1-5; TRBD1 is a possible D gene (5 bases). Germline-derived CDR1 and CDR2 are LNHDA and SQIVND (reference sequence). Trimming pared 9 bases from V and 0 bases from J, leaving 24 bases between. The CDR3 has 18 amino acids. In DNA form, the CDR3 reads TGTGCCAGCCAACCTAAGTTTCTGACAGCCTATAGCAATCAGCCCCAGCATTTT. Amino acids: CASQPKFLTAYSNQPQHF.

The chain links TRBV30 to TRBJ1-1; D is ambiguous. Germline V CDR1 and CDR2: GTSNPN, SVGIG (reference sequence). CDR3 length: 13 residues. V lost 3 bases and J lost 6, with 14 bases in between. CDR3 sequence reads: CAWSYSLASEAFF. In DNA form, the CDR3 reads TGTGCCTGGAGCTACTCCCTCGCATCTGAAGCTTTCTTT.

The V and J genes are TRBV3-1 (or the pseudogene TRBV3-2) and TRBJ1-2, with a weak D call TRBD1 (6 bases). Germline-derived CDR1 and CDR2 are LGHDT and YNNKEL (reference sequence). V lost 1 base and J 8 bases, leaving 20 bases between the germline ends. This CDR3 comprises 16 residues. CDR3 DNA sequence: TGTGCCAGCAGCCAAGTAGGTCCCGGGGGGGCTTACGGCTACACCTTC. Residues: CASSQVGPGGAYGYTF.

A word on this clone: The same CDR3 arises from other DNA sequences in this sample as well. The CDR3 sequence is CASSFEGTANTEAFF. The CDR3 DNA follows: TGCGCCAGCAGCTTTGAGGGGACAGCGAACACTGAAGCTTTCTTT. This chain connects TRBV5-1 to TRBJ1-1, with 7 bases identical to TRBD1. CDR1 is SGHRS, CDR2 YFSETQ, per germline. The CDR3 covers 15 residues. V gave up 2 bases and J gave up 1 base; unmatched junction bases: 5. The full variable domain, completed using reference TRBV5-1 and TRBJ1-1, is KAGVTQTPRYLIKTRGQQVTLSCSPISGHRSVSWYQQTPGQGLQFLFEYFSETQRNKGNFPGRFSGRQFSNSRSEMNVSTLELGDSALYLCASSFEGTANTEAFFGQGTRLTVV.

As for this clone: Because it lacks the conserved phenylalanine or tryptophan at the end, this CDR3 is likely a read error. Because the CDR3's place on the DNA is in doubt, the DNA is left out and the CDR3 is given as listed by TCRdb. The chain employs TRBV18 and TRBJ2-7; TRBD1 was called by the table and not checked on the DNA. The V gene's germline CDR1 is KGHSH and CDR2 LQKENI. The CDR3 comprises 12 residues, both ends counted. The CDR3 here is CASSPKGHRQVK.

This chain joins TRBV28 and TRBJ1-5, with TRBD1 matching over 8 bases. CDR3 length equals 14 residues. Germline CDR1 is MDHEN and CDR2 is SYDVKM. The V segment lost 8 bases and the J segment 6 bases; nucleotides outside the gene matches: 9. CDR3 sequence (DNA): TGTGCCAGCTGGAGCCGACAGGGGACTCAGCCCCAGCATTTT. Protein sequence: CASWSRQGTQPQHF.

The chain uses TRBV11-2 and TRBJ2-1, with 11 bases fitting TRBD2. The V and J ends lost 3 bases and 5 bases, in that order; junction bases with no gene match: 9. The V gene's germline CDR1 is SGHAT and CDR2 FQNNGV. The CDR3 has 17 residues. CDR3 sequence: CASSLYPGLADDNEQFF. The DNA for the CDR3 is TGTGCCAGCAGCTTGTACCCGGGACTAGCGGACGACAATGAGCAGTTCTTC.

The V call is TRBV12-5, the J call TRBJ1-6; possible D gene TRBD1, 5 bases. CDR3 length: 14 residues. V lost 1 base and J 6 bases, leaving 7 bases between the germline ends. From germline, CDR1 is LGHNT and CDR2 FRNRAP. For the CDR3, the DNA is TGTGCTAGTGGTTTGGCAGGGATTAATTCACCCCTCCACTTT. The encoded protein is CASGLAGINSPLHF. The whole variable domain, filled in from reference TRBV12-5 and TRBJ1-6, reads DARVTQTPRHKVTEMGQEVTMRCQPILGHNTVFWYRQTMMQGLELLAYFRNRAPLDDSGMPKDRFSAEMPDATLATLKIQPSEPRDSAVYFCASGLAGINSPLHFGNGTRLTVT.

The chain joins TRBV27 to TRBJ1-6; 8 bases agree with TRBD1. The J segment lost 4 bases and the V segment lost 1 base, leaving 6 bases of the junction unmatched. Germline V gene sequence: CDR1 MNHEY, CDR2 SMNVEV (reference sequence). CDR3 length: 17 amino acids. The CDR3 region has the DNA TGTGCCAGCAGTTTATTGGGACAGGTTTCTTATAATTCACCCCTCCACTTT. Amino acid sequence: CASSLLGQVSYNSPLHF.

The chain combines TRBV28 with TRBJ1-2, with 7 bases that match TRBD1. This CDR3 comprises 15 residues. Losses at the gene ends were 7 bases for V and 4 bases for J; bases not matched to a gene: 12. Germline lookup yields CDR1 MDHEN and CDR2 SYDVKM. The CDR3 loop reads CASIPGQPMGYGYTF. As DNA, the CDR3 is TGTGCCAGCATTCCGGGACAGCCCATGGGCTATGGCTACACCTTC.

The chain employs TRBV28 and TRBJ1-6, with TRBD1 matching over 7 bases. V gave up 2 bases and J gave up 10 bases; unmatched junction bases: 8. This CDR3 is built from 15 residues. The V gene's germline CDR1 is MDHEN and CDR2 SYDVKM. CDR3 in amino acids: CASSLRGGAQSPLHF. DNA of the CDR3: TGTGCCAGCAGTTTAAGAGGGGGCGCACAGTCACCCCTCCACTTT.

This sequence joins TRBV29-1 and TRBJ1-1; 7 bases map to TRBD1. With V trimmed by 5 bases and J by 5 bases, 11 bases remained unmatched. This CDR3 spans 14 amino acids. Germline V gene lookup returns CDR1 SQVTM and CDR2 ANQGSEA. CDR3 in DNA: TGCAGCGTTCTGACAGGGCAAGGTGGAACTGAAGCTTTCTTT. Translating it yields CSVLTGQGGTEAFF.

This chain links TRBV4-1 with TRBJ1-1; perhaps TRBD1 as D (5 bases). V was shortened by 0 bases and J by 6 bases, with 5 bases between the two germline ends. The CDR3 consists of 12 residues. Germline assignment: CDR1 MGHRA and CDR2 YSYEKL. The CDR3 loop is CASSQDRAEAFF. CDR3 sequence (DNA): TGCGCCAGCAGCCAAGACAGGGCTGAAGCTTTCTTT.

The genes are TRBV10-2 and TRBJ1-1; 9 positions agree with TRBD1. The junction had 6 bases not matched to a gene; V was cut back by 5 bases and J by 5 bases. This CDR3 region has 14 residues. Germline values: CDR1 WSHSY, CDR2 SAAADI. The CDR3 spells CASSRTGDGTEAFF. The CDR3 DNA reads as TGCGCCAGCAGTCGGACAGGGGATGGAACTGAAGCTTTCTTT.

The rearrangement joins TRBV5-1 to TRBJ2-3; D uncertain. Germline CDR1 SGHRS, CDR2 YFSETQ. Trimming took 5 bases from V and 0 from J, leaving 19 bases between them. The CDR3 is made up of 17 amino acids. The CDR3 reads CASRVNVEITSTDTQYF. The CDR3 nucleotides read TGCGCCAGCAGGGTGAATGTTGAGATAACTAGCACAGATACGCAGTATTTT.

The chain recombines TRBV27 with TRBJ1-2, with 7 bases fitting TRBD1. Trimming at V came to 0 bases and at J to 4 bases, leaving 2 bases not matched to a gene. The CDR3 has 14 amino acids. Germline V gives CDR1 MNHEY, CDR2 SMNVEV (reference sequence). The CDR3 sequence: CASSLSPGGYGYTF. The DNA of the CDR3 is TGTGCCAGCAGTTTATCCCCAGGGGGCTATGGCTACACCTTC.

The J gene is TRBJ1-1, the V gene TRBV18, with TRBD1 as a possible D gene (6 bases). Germline lookup yields CDR1 KGHSH and CDR2 LQKENI. V was cut by 0 bases and J by 4 bases, with 9 bases left in between. This CDR3 contains 14 residues. The CDR3 DNA follows: TGTGCCAGCTCACCACCGGGGGGGGCCACTGAAGCTTTCTTT. Protein product: CASSPPGGATEAFF.

This chain uses TRBV7-9 with TRBJ1-2; D may be TRBD1 (5 bases). CDR1 and CDR2 from the germline V gene are SEHNR and FQNEAQ (reference sequence). This CDR3 region has 17 residues. Between the trimmed V and J ends, which lost 4 bases and 8 bases, there was a span of 26 bases. The CDR3 sequence is CASSSGQGGAIASGYTF. The DNA of the CDR3 is TGTGCCAGCAGCTCTGGGCAAGGAGGGGCCATAGCAAGCGGCTACACCTTC.

The rearrangement links TRBV5-1 to TRBJ1-1; D uncertain. V dropped 6 bases and J dropped 1 base, with 10 bases sitting between them. In germline, CDR1 is SGHRS, CDR2 YFSETQ. This CDR3 spans 13 amino acids. CDR3 bases: TGCGCCAGCAATACCGGGTCGAACACTGAAGCTTTCTTT. Residues: CASNTGSNTEAFF.

The chain joins TRBV7-3 to TRBJ2-2, with TRBD1 matching 7 bases. The CDR3 extends over 16 amino acids. Germline V gene sequence: CDR1 SGHTA, CDR2 FQGTGA. Trimming at V came to 0 bases and at J to 6 bases, leaving 7 bases not matched to a gene. CDR3 in DNA: TGTGCCAGCAGCTTAACCCCGGACAGGACTCCCGGGGAGCTGTTTTTT. Protein product: CASSLTPDRTPGELFF.

The CDR3 DNA reads TGTGCCAGCAGCAGAGCCCTAGGGGGGGGGCATAATTCACCCCTCCACTTT. Its protein product is CASSRALGGGHNSPLHF. The rearrangement uses TRBV5-5 and TRBJ1-6; D is perhaps TRBD1 (6 bases). The CDR3 loop spans 17 amino acids. Looked up from germline, CDR1 is SGHKS and CDR2 is YYEKEE (reference sequence). Trimming pared 4 bases from V and 5 bases from J, leaving 19 bases between.

This rearrangement joins TRBV9 to TRBJ1-4, with 11 bases lining up with TRBD1. The junction had 15 bases not matched to a gene; V was cut back by 4 bases and J by 7 bases. CDR3 length: 18 residues. Germline-derived CDR1 and CDR2 are SGDLS and YYNGEE. CDR3 in DNA: TGTGCCAGCAGCCCCATTACCCGGACAGGGGGCGAGAGTGAAAAACTGTTTTTT. Translation: CASSPITRTGGESEKLFF. Based on the CDR3 plus reference TRBV9 and TRBJ1-4, the full variable domain is DSGVTQTPKHLITATGQRVTLRCSPRSGDLSVYWYQQSLDQGLQFLIQYYNGEERAKGNILERFSAQQFPDLHSELNLSSLELGDSALYFCASSPITRTGGESEKLFFGSGTQLSVL.